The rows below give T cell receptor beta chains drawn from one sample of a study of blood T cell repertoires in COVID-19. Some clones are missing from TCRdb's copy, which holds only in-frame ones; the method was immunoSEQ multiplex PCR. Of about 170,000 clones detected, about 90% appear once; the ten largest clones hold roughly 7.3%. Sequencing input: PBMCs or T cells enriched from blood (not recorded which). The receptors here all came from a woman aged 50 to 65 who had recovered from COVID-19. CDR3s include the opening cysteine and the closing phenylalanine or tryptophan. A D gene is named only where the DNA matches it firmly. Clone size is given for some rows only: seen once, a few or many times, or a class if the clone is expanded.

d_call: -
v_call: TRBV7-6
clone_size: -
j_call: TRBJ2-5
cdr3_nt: TGTGCCAGCAGCTCCTTAGCGAATCAAGAGACCCAGTACTTC
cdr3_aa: CASSSLANQETQYF

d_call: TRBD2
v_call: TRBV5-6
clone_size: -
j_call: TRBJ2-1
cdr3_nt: TGTGCCAGCAGCTTGTTTTGGGAGGCTAGCGGGTCTTATTTTAATGAGCAGTTCTTC
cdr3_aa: CASSLFWEASGSYFNEQFF

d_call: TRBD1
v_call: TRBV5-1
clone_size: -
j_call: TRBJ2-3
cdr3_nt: TGCGCCAGCAGCCAGGGACAGGGAGTGGATACGCAGTATTTT
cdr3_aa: CASSQGQGVDTQYF

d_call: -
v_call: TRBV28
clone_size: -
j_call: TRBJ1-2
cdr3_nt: TGTGCCAGCAGTTTATCCAGGGCTAACTATGGCTACACCTTC
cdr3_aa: CASSLSRANYGYTF

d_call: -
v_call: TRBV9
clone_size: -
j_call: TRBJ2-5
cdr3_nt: TGTGCCAGCAGCGAGCGGGAAGAGACCCAGTACTTC
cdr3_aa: CASSEREETQYF

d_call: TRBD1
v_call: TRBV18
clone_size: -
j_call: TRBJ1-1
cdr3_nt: TGTGCCAGCTCACCACCGAACAGGGGGCTGATGAACACTGAAGCTTTCTTT
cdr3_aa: CASSPPNRGLMNTEAFF

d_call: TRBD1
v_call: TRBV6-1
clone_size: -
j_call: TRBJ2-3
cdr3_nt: TGTGCCAGCAGTGAAGGCACAGGGGGAATCTCCTTTGTTACGCAGTATTTT
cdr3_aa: CASSEGTGGISFVTQYF

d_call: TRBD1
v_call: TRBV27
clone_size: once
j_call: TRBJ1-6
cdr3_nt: TGTGCCAGCAGTCTCCGGGACAGGGGTTCACCCCTCCACTTT
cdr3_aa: CASSLRDRGSPLHF

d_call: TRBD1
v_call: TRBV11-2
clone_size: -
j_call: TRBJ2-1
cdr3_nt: TGTGCCAGCAGCTTTACGACAGGGGCGATCAATGAGCAGTTCTTC
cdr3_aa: CASSFTTGAINEQFF

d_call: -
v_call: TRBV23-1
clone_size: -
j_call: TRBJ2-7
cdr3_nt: TGCGCCAGCAGTCCTCCGGGCGAGCAGTACTTC
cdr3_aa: CASSPPGEQYF

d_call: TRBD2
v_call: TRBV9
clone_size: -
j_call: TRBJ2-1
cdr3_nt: TGTGCCAGCAGCGCCTCACTAGCGGGCAGTCCCCACAATGAGCAGTTCTTC
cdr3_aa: CASSASLAGSPHNEQFF

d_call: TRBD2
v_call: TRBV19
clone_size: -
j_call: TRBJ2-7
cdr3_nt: TGTGCCAGTACCTGGACTAGCGGGAGCTCCTACGAGCAGTACTTC
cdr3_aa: CASTWTSGSSYEQYF

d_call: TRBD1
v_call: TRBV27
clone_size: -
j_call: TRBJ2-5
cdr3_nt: TGTGCCAGCAGTTTACTACCCCCGGACAGGGCGGAGAAGACCCAGTACTTC
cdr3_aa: CASSLLPPDRAEKTQYF

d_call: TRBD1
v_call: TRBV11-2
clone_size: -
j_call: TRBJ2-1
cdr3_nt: TGTGCCAGCAGGGGACAGGGGGTTTTCTATGAGCAGTTCTTC
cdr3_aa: CASRGQGVFYEQFF

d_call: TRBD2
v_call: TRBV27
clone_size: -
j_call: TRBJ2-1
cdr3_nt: TGTGCCAGCAGTCCTCGGGGGGGGTCCTACAATGAGCAGTTCTTC
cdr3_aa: CASSPRGGSYNEQFF

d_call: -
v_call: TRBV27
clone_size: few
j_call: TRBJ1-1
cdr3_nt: TGTGCCAGCAGTTTATCGATGTATCCCGGCGGGGGGTTCAGTTCGAACACTGAAGCTTTCTTT
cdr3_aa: CASSLSMYPGGGFSSNTEAFF

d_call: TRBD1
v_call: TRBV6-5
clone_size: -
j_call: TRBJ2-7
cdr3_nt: TGTGCCAGCAGTTATCGGGACAGGGGGCTTGAGCAGTACTTC
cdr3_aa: CASSYRDRGLEQYF

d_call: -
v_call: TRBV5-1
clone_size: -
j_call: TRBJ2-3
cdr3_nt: TGCGCCAGCAGCTTGGTGGGGGGACGCACAGATACGCAGTATTTT
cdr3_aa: CASSLVGGRTDTQYF

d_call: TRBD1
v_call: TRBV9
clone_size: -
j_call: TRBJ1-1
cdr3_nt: TGTGCCAGCAGCGGTGGCGGGACAGGGGGAAGGGAAGCTTTCTTT
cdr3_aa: CASSGGGTGGREAFF

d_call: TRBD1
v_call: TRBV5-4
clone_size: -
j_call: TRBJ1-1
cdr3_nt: TGTGCCAGCAGCTCCCCGGACAGGGCCCGAAACACTGAAGCTTTCTTT
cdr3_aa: CASSSPDRARNTEAFF

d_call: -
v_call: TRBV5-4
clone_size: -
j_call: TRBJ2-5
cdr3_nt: TGTGCCAGCAGTTACAGGAACCAAGAGACCCAGTACTTC
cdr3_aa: CASSYRNQETQYF

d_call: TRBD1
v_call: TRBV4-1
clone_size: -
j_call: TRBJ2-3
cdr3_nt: TGCGCCAGCAGCCAAGGACAGGGAATTGGAACAGATACGCAGTATTTT
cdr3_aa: CASSQGQGIGTDTQYF

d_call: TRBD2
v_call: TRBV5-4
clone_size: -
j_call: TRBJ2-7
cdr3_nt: TGTGCCAGCAGCGAGGGACTAGCGGGAGTAGGGTACGAGCAGTACTTC
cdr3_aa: CASSEGLAGVGYEQYF

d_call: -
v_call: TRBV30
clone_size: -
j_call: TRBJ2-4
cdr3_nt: TGTGCCTGGGGATCGGAGGGCATGAACATTCAGTACTTC
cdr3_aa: CAWGSEGMNIQYF

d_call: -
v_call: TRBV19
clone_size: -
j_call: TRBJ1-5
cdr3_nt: TGTGCCAGCAGCTTCGGACAGCTTAGCAATCAGCCCCAGCATTTT
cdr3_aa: CASSFGQLSNQPQHF

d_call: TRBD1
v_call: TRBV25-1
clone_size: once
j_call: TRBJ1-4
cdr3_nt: TGTGCCAGCAGTGACCCCGGGACAGGGGTGGAAAAACTGTTTTTT
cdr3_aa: CASSDPGTGVEKLFF